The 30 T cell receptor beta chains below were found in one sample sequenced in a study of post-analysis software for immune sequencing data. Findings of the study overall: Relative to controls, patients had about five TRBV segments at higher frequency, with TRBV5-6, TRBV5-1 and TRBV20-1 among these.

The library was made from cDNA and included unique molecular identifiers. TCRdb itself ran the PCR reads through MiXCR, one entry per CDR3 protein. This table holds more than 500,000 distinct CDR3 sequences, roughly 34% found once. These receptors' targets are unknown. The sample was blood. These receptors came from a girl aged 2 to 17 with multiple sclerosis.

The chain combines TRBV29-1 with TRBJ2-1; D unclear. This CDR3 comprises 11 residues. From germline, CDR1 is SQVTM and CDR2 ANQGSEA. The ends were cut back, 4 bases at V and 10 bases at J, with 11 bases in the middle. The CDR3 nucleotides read TGCAGCGTTGTCCCCCCGGAGGAGCAGTTCTTC. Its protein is CSVVPPEEQFF.

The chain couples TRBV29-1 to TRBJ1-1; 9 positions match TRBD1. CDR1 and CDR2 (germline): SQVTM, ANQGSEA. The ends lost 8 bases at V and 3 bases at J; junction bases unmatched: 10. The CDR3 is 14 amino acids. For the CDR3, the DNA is TGCAGCTTTCGGACAGGGGATATGGACACTGAAGCTTTCTTT. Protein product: CSFRTGDMDTEAFF.

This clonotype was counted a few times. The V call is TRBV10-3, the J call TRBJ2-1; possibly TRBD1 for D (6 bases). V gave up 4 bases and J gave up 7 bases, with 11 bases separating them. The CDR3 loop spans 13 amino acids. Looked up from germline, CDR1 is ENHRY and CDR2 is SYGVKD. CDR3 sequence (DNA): TGTGCCATCAGTGGACAGGCCCCTAATGAGCAGTTCTTC. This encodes CAISGQAPNEQFF.

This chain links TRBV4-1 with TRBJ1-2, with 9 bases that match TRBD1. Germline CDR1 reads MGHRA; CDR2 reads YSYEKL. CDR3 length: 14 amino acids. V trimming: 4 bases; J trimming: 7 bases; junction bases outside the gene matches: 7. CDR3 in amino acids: CASSRPGQGVGYTF. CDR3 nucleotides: TGCGCCAGCAGCCGTCCGGGACAGGGTGTTGGCTACACCTTC.

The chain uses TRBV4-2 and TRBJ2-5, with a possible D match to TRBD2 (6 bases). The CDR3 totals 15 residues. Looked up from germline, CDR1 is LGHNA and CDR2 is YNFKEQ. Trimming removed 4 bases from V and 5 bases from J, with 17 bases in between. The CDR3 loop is CASSPTGGGGETQYF. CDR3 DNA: TGTGCCAGCAGCCCAACCGGGGGTGGCGGTGAGACCCAGTACTTC.

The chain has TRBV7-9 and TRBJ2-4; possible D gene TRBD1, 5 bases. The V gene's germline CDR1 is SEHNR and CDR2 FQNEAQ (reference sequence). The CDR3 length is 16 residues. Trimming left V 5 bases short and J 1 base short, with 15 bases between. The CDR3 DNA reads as TGTGCCAGCAGCCGAGAGGTGGGGCGGGCCAAAAACATTCAGTACTTC. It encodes CASSREVGRAKNIQYF.

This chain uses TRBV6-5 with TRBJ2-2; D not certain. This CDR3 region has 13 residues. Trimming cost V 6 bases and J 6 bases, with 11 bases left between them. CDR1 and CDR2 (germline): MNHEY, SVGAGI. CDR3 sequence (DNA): TGTGCCAGCAGCCCTTTTGGCCCCGGGGAGCTGTTTTTT. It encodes CASSPFGPGELFF.

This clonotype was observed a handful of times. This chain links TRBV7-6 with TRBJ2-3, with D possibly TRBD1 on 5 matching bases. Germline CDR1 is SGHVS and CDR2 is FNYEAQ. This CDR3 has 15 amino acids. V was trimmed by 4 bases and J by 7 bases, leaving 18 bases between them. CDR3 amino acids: CASSSGDSLVHTQYF. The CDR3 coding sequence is TGTGCCAGCAGCTCCGGAGACAGTTTGGTACATACGCAGTATTTT.

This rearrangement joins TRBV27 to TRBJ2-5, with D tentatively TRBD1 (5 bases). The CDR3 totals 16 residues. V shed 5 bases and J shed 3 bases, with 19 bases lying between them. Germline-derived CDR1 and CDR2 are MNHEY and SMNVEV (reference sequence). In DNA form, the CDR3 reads TGTGCCAGCAGTCTCCGAGCAGGGTATCGGGAAGAGACCCAGTACTTC. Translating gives CASSLRAGYREETQYF.

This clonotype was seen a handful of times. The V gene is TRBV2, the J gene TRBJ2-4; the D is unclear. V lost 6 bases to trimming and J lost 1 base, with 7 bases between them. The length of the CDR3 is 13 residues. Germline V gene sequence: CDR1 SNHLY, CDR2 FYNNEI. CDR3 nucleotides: TGTGCCAGCAGCCCTCGGGCCAAAAACATTCAGTACTTC. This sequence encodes CASSPRAKNIQYF.

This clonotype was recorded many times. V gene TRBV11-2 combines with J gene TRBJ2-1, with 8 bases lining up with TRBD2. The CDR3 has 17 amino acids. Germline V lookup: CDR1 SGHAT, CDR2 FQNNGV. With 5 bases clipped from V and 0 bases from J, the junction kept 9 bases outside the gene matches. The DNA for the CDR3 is TGTGCCAGCAGCAGAACTAGCGGTAGGCCCTCCTACAATGAGCAGTTCTTC. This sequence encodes CASSRTSGRPSYNEQFF.

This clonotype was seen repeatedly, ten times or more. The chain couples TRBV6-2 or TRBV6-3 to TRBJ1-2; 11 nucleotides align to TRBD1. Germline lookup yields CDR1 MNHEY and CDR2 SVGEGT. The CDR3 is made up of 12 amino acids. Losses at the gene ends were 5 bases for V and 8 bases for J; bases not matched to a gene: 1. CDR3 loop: CASSRTGGGYTF. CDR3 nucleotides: TGTGCCAGCAGTCGGACAGGGGGCGGCTACACCTTC.

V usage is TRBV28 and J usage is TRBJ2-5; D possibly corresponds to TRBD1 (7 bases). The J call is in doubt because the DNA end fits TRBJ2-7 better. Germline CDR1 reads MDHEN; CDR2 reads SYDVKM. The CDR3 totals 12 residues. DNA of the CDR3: TGTGCCAGCAGTCAGCAGGGGGGCGAGCAGTACTTC. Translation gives CASSQQGGEQYF.

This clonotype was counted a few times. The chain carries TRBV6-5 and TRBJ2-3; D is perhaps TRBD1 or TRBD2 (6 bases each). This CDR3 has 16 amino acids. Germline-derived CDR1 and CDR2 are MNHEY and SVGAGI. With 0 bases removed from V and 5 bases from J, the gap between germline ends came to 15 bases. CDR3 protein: CASSYSSPGAGDTQYF. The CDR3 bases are TGTGCCAGCAGTTACTCGAGTCCGGGGGCAGGAGATACGCAGTATTTT.

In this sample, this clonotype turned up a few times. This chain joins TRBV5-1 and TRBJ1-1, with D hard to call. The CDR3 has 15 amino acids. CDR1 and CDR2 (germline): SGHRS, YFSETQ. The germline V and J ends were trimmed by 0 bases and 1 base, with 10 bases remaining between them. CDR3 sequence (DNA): TGCGCCAGCAGCTTGGCCCGGTCGGGGAACACTGAAGCTTTCTTT. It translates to CASSLARSGNTEAFF.

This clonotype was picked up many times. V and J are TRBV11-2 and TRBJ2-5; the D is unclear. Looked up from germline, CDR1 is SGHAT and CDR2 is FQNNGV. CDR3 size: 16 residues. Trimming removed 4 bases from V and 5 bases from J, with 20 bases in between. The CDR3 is CASSYPRGVGLETQYF. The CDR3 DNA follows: TGTGCCAGCAGCTATCCACGCGGCGTGGGTTTGGAGACCCAGTACTTC.

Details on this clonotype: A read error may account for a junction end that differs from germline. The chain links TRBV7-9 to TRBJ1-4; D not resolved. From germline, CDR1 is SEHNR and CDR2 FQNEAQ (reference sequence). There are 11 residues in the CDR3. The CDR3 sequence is CASRGGEKRFF. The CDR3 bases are TGTGCCAGCAGAGGCGGAGAAAAACGGTTTTTT.

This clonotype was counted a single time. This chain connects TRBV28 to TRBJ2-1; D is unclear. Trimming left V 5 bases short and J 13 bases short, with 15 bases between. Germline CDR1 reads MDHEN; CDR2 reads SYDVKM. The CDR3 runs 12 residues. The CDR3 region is CASSLPVTQQFF. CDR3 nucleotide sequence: TGTGCCAGCAGTCTCCCCGTAACTCAACAGTTCTTC.

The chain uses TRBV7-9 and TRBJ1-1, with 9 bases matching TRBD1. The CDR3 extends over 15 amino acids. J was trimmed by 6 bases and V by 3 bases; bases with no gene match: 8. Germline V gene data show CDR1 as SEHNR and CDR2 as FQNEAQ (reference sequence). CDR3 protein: CASSLAQGARSEAFF. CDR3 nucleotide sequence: TGTGCCAGCAGCTTGGCACAGGGGGCGAGGTCTGAAGCTTTCTTT.

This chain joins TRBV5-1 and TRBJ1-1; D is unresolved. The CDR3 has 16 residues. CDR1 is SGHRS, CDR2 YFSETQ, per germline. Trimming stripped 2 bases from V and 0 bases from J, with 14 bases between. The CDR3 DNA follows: TGCGCCAGCAGCTTATACGGCGGAACTATGAACACTGAAGCTTTCTTT. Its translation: CASSLYGGTMNTEAFF.

The CDR3 is CASSLDGARDSPLHF. CDR3 sequence (DNA): TGTGCCAGCAGCTTAGACGGGGCGAGGGATTCACCCCTCCACTTT. The chain has TRBV7-3 and TRBJ1-6, with a possible D match to TRBD1 (5 bases). Germline V gene data show CDR1 as SGHTA and CDR2 as FQGTGA. The CDR3 has 15 residues. V gave up 2 bases and J gave up 8 bases, with 13 bases separating them.

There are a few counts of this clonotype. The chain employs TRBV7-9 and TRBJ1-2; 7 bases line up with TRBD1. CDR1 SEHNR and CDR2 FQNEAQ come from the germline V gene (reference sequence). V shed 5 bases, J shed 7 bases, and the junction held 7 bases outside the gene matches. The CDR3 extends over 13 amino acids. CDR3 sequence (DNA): TGTGCCAGCAGCCGAGGACAGGTCTTTGGCTACACCTTC. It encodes CASSRGQVFGYTF.

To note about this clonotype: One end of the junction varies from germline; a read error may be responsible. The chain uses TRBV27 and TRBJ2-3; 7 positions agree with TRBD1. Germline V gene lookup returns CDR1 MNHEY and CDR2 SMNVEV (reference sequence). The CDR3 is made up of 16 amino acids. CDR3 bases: TGTGCCAGCAGTTCCCGCATTGTTTCAGGGACAGATACGCTGTATTTT. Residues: CASSSRIVSGTDTLYF.

CDR3 amino acids: CASSQDKGGGGYTF. CDR3 DNA sequence: TGTGCCAGCAGCCAAGATAAGGGTGGTGGTGGCTACACCTTC. This sequence joins TRBV4-2 and TRBJ1-2; D is unresolved. V lost 0 bases and J lost 7, with 12 bases in between. Germline CDR1 reads LGHNA; CDR2 reads YNFKEQ. The CDR3 extends over 14 amino acids.

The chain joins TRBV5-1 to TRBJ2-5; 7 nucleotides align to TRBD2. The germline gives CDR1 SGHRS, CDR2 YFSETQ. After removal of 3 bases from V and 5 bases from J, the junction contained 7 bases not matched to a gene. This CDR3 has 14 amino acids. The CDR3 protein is CASSSRVGRETQYF. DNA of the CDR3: TGCGCCAGCAGCTCCCGGGTCGGGAGGGAGACCCAGTACTTC. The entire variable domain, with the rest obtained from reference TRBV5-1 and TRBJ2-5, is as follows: KAGVTQTPRYLIKTRGQQVTLSCSPISGHRSVSWYQQTPGQGLQFLFEYFSETQRNKGNFPGRFSGRQFSNSRSEMNVSTLELGDSALYLCASSSRVGRETQYFGPGTRLLVL.

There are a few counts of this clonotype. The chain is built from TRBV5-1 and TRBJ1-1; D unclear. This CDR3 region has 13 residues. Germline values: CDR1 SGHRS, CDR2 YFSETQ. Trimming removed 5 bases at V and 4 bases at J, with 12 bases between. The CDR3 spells CASSKGSATEAFF. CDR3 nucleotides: TGCGCCAGCAGTAAGGGAAGTGCCACTGAAGCTTTCTTT.

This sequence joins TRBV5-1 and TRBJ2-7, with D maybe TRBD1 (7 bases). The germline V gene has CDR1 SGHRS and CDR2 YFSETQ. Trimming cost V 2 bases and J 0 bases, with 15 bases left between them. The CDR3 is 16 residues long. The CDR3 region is CASSFFPGGSSYEQYF. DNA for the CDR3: TGCGCCAGCAGCTTCTTCCCAGGGGGGAGCTCCTACGAGCAGTACTTC. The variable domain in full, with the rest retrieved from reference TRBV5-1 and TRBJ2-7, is KAGVTQTPRYLIKTRGQQVTLSCSPISGHRSVSWYQQTPGQGLQFLFEYFSETQRNKGNFPGRFSGRQFSNSRSEMNVSTLELGDSALYLCASSFFPGGSSYEQYFGPGTRLTVT.

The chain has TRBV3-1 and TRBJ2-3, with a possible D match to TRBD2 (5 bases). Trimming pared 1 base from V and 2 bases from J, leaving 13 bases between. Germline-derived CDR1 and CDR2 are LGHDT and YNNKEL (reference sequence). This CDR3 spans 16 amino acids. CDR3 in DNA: TGTGCCAGCAGCCAAGCAGCGCGCGGGCTCACAGATACGCAGTATTTT. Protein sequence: CASSQAARGLTDTQYF.

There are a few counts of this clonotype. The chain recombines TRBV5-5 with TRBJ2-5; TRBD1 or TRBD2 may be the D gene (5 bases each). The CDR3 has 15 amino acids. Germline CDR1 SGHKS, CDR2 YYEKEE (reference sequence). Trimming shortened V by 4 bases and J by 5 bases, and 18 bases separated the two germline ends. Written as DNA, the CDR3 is TGTGCCAGCAGCCACGATGGGGGTTTGGGGGAGACCCAGTACTTC. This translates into CASSHDGGLGETQYF.

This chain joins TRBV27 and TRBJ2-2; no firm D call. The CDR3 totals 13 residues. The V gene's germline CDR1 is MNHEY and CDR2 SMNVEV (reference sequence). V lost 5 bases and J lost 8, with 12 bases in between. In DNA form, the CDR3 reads TGTGCCAGCAGTCCGCCCTATTCGGGGGAGCTGTTTTTT. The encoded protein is CASSPPYSGELFF.